The 13 T cell receptor beta chains below were found in one sample sequenced in a study of blood T cell repertoires in COVID-19. TCRdb keeps only in-frame clones here, not all; method: immunoSEQ multiplex PCR. The profile covers about 180,000 clones, with 70% to 90% appearing a single time and 2.9% taken by the ten largest. Material for sequencing was peripheral blood. These receptors all come from a woman in her twenties or thirties with active or convalescent COVID-19.

This chain connects TRBV5-1 to TRBJ1-3; D not resolved. V was clipped by 4 bases and J by 0 bases, with 5 bases between them. CDR3 length equals 13 residues. Germline loops: CDR1 SGHRS, CDR2 YFSETQ. CDR3 in DNA: TGCGCCAGCAGCGCGTACTCTGGAAACACCATATATTTT. It codes for CASSAYSGNTIYF.

The chain couples TRBV7-9 to TRBJ1-2; tentative D call: TRBD1 (6 bases). Trimming took 5 bases from V and 8 from J, leaving 21 bases between them. CDR1 and CDR2 from the germline V gene are SEHNR and FQNEAQ (reference sequence). CDR3 length: 15 amino acids. The DNA of the CDR3 is TGTGCCAGCAGCCCCTTTGGACAGACCTATAGGGGCTACACCTTC. Translating it yields CASSPFGQTYRGYTF.

The CDR3 nucleotides read TGTGCCAGTAGTAGGAGATTTGCCGGGGAGCTGTTTTTT. Translated: CASSRRFAGELFF. The V gene is TRBV19, the J gene TRBJ2-2; D gene unclear. This CDR3 has 13 residues. Germline V gene sequence: CDR1 LNHDA, CDR2 SQIVND (reference sequence). Trimming took 4 bases from V and 6 from J, leaving 9 bases between them.

The chain is built from TRBV24-1 and TRBJ2-7; TRBD1 matches at 9 bases. The J segment lost 5 bases and the V segment lost 1 base, leaving 2 bases of the junction unmatched. The CDR3 is made up of 14 amino acids. CDR1 is KGHDR and CDR2 is SFDVKD in the germline V gene. CDR3 bases: TGTGCCACCAGTGATTTAGGACAGGGGAACGAGCAGTACTTC. This gives the protein CATSDLGQGNEQYF.

The chain employs TRBV6-2 or TRBV6-3 and TRBJ2-7; D is perhaps TRBD1 (6 bases). CDR3 length equals 15 residues. The germline CDR1 and CDR2 sequences are MNHEY and SVGEGT. V dropped 0 bases and J dropped 4 bases, with 13 bases sitting between them. CDR3 nucleotides: TGTGCCAGCAGTTACTCTTCCCAGGGGCAATACGAGCAGTACTTC. This gives the protein CASSYSSQGQYEQYF.

The chain employs TRBV19 and TRBJ1-4; D is unresolved. The V gene lost 5 bases and the J gene lost 5 bases, with 12 bases spanning the gap. The CDR3 has 14 residues. Germline V gene data show CDR1 as LNHDA and CDR2 as SQIVND (reference sequence). The CDR3 bases are TGTGCCAGTAGTCAAGAGGGTAACAATGAAAAACTGTTTTTT. Its translation is CASSQEGNNEKLFF.

The chain links TRBV28 to TRBJ1-2; TRBD1 might be the D (6 bases). CDR1 and CDR2 (germline): MDHEN, SYDVKM. There are 15 residues in the CDR3. The V end lost 6 bases, the J end lost 3 bases, and 17 bases lay between the germline ends. CDR3: CASSSQGQGHYGYTF. In DNA form, the CDR3 reads TGTGCCAGCAGCTCCCAGGGGCAGGGGCACTATGGCTACACCTTC.

The chain combines TRBV7-9 with TRBJ2-3; 9 positions match TRBD2. Germline CDR1 reads SEHNR; CDR2 reads FQNEAQ (reference sequence). J lost 4 bases, V lost 5 bases, and 13 bases had no gene match. The CDR3 is made up of 17 amino acids. CDR3 residues: CASSPVRSGGLADTQYF. Here the CDR3 DNA reads TGTGCCAGCAGCCCAGTGCGGAGCGGGGGGTTGGCAGATACGCAGTATTTT.

The chain has TRBV5-4 and TRBJ1-3; 7 nucleotides agree with TRBD1. CDR1 and CDR2 (germline): SGHNT, YYREEE (reference sequence). The CDR3 sequence is 18 residues long. With V trimmed by 4 bases and J by 4 bases, 17 bases remained unmatched. The CDR3 nucleotides are TGTGCCAGCAGCCCTCCTACGGCCAACAGGGGTTTCGGAAACACCATATATTTT. It yields the protein CASSPPTANRGFGNTIYF.

The chain joins TRBV27 to TRBJ1-1, with D perhaps matching TRBD1 (5 bases). This CDR3 has 16 amino acids. Trimming took 6 bases from V and 4 from J, leaving 21 bases between them. The germline gives CDR1 MNHEY, CDR2 SMNVEV (reference sequence). This CDR3 reads CASSPIWGGDPTEAFF. In DNA form, the CDR3 reads TGTGCCAGCAGCCCCATTTGGGGAGGGGATCCCACTGAAGCTTTCTTT.

The chain carries TRBV19 and TRBJ2-5; 9 positions match TRBD2. Trimming took 5 bases from V and 1 from J; bases not matched to a gene: 11. The CDR3 runs 17 residues. Germline CDR1 reads LNHDA; CDR2 reads SQIVND (reference sequence). CDR3 nucleotide sequence: TGTGCCAGTAGTCTCGGGGGAATAGCGGGAGTCCAAGAGACCCAGTACTTC. Protein sequence: CASSLGGIAGVQETQYF.

This rearrangement joins TRBV4-1 to TRBJ2-7, with 8 bases matching TRBD2. Per the germline V gene, CDR1 is MGHRA and CDR2 is YSYEKL. CDR3 length: 16 amino acids. Losses at the gene ends were 0 bases for V and 8 bases for J; bases not matched to a gene: 12. CDR3 in amino acids: CASSQEVRAGAVQQYF. CDR3 DNA sequence: TGCGCCAGCAGCCAAGAGGTGCGAGCGGGAGCGGTGCAGCAGTACTTC.

The gene calls are TRBV24-1 and TRBJ1-1; possible D gene TRBD1, 5 bases. The V gene's germline CDR1 is KGHDR and CDR2 SFDVKD. V was clipped by 6 bases and J by 4 bases, with 20 bases between them. The CDR3 has 16 residues. As DNA, the CDR3 is TGTGCCACCAGTCCTACTCTCACAGGCCCCAGCACTGAAGCTTTCTTT. Residues: CATSPTLTGPSTEAFF.